The source of this T cell receptor beta chain is a study of a mutant IDH1 vaccine in newly diagnosed glioma. Overall study context: The study started vaccination 4-6 weeks after radiotherapy alone, or with temozolomide cycles. Pretreatment consisted of radiotherapy, temozolomide, or both, with most receiving both.

The study, taken as a whole, reports: Changes in top peripheral clonotypes did not appear linked to pseudoprogression.

Indicated time point: week 5, during vaccination. Alongside topical imiquimod, each dose of vaccine comprised 300 ug of mutant IDH1 20-mer peptide. New WHO grade 3 or 4 IDH1-mutant, ATRX-lost astrocytomas were present in all donors. The CDR3 spans 18 residues. Looked up from germline, CDR1 is MNHEY and CDR2 is SMNVEV (reference sequence). The ends lost 7 bases at V and 0 bases at J; junction bases unmatched: 12. On this clone itself: What it binds is unknown.

Assay used: immunoSEQ multiplex PCR; TCRdb lists only in-frame clones, some missing. The sample records 32,000 or so clones, around 87% being singletons. The J gene is TRBJ2-6, the V gene TRBV27, with TRBD1 matching over 7 bases. The specimen was peripheral blood mononuclear cells (PBMCs), collected from a glioma patient whose treatment included an IDH1 peptide vaccine. The clonotype comes from a woman between 40 and 55 years old with glioma. Some clones in this sample may be carry-over from other donors' samples. The CDR3 sequence: CASTNAPGQLSGANVLTF. CDR3 DNA sequence: TGTGCCAGCACCAATGCCCCGGGACAGCTCTCTGGGGCCAACGTCCTGACTTTC.